This T cell receptor beta chain was identified in a study of response to subunit inactivated influenza vaccine. General study results and limits: Authors suggested few new T cells are recruited by each seasonal influenza vaccination.

MiXCR, run by TCRdb on the RT-PCR reads, gives a single entry per CDR3 protein. The sample includes under 750,000 distinct CDR3 sequences, 10% to 15% of them seen just once. In its sample, this clonotype was seen many times. Antigen specificity is unknown. The germline gives CDR1 SGHAT, CDR2 FQNNGV. With 1 base removed from V and 5 bases from J, the gap between germline ends came to 11 bases. The CDR3 runs to 14 residues. This chain joins TRBV11-2 and TRBJ2-5, with D perhaps TRBD1 (5 bases). The source was PBMCs from blood, collected on the day of vaccination. The TCR originated in a man aged 50 or older who received an inactivated influenza vaccine. CDR3 nucleotides: TGTGCCAGCAGCTTAGGGACATCGACGGAGACCCAGTACTTC. This encodes CASSLGTSTETQYF.